This T cell receptor (beta chain) originates from a study of cytomegalovirus exposure and HLA in healthy donors. The study's findings and limits: A later analysis linked a missense DCLRE1C variant to TCR beta V- and J-gene trimming.

The PCR used 60 Vbeta and 13 Jbeta primers. Data came from immunoSEQ multiplex PCR; TCRdb stores just in-frame clones and leaves some out. This sample has fewer than 200,000 clones, with roughly 79% found just once. V lost 8 bases and J lost 3, with 11 bases in between. This CDR3 has 13 residues. Germline values: CDR1 LNHDA, CDR2 SQIVND (reference sequence). Details on this clone: Its matching antigen is unknown.

The origin of this receptor is a man aged 35-49 years in good health and CMV-seropositive. The chain links TRBV19 to TRBJ1-3; D ambiguous. The source material was PBMCs. CDR3 nucleotide sequence: TGTGCCAGTCGGCAGGCCGGTGGAAACACCATATATTTT. Its protein is CASRQAGGNTIYF.